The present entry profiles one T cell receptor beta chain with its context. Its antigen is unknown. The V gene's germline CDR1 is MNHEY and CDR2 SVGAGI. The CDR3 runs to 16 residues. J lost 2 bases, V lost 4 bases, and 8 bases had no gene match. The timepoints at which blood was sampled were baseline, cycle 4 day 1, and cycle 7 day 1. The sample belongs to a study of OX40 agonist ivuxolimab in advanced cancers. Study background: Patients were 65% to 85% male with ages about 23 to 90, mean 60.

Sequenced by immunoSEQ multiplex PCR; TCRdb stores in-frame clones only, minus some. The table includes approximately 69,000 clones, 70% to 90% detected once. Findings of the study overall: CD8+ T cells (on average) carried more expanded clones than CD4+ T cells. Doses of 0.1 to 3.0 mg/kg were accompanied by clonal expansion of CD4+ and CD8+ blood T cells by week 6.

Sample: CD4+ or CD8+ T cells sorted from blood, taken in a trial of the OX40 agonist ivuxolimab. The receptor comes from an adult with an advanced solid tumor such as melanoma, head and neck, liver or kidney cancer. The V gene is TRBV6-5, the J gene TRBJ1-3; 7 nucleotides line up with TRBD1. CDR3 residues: CASSSYGQAAGNTIYF. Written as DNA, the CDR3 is TGTGCCAGCAGTTCTTACGGACAGGCCGCTGGAAACACCATATATTTT.